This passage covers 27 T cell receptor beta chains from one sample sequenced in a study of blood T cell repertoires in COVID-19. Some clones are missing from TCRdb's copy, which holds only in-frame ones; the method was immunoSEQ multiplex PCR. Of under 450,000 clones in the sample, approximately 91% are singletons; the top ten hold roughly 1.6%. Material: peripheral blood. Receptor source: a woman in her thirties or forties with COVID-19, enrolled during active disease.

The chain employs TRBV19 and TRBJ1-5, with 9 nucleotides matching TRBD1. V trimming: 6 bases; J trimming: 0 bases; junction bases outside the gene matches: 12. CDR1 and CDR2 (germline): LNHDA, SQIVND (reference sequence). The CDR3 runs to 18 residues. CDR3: CASSRKGTGINSNQPQHF. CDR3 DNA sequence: TGTGCCAGTAGCCGTAAAGGGACAGGGATTAATAGCAATCAGCCCCAGCATTTT.

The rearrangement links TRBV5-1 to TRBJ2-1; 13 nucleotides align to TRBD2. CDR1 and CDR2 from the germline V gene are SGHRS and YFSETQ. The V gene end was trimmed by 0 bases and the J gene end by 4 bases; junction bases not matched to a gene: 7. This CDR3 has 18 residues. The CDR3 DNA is TGCGCCAGCAGCTTGGGACTAGCGGGAGGACCTGGGTACAATGAGCAGTTCTTC. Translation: CASSLGLAGGPGYNEQFF.

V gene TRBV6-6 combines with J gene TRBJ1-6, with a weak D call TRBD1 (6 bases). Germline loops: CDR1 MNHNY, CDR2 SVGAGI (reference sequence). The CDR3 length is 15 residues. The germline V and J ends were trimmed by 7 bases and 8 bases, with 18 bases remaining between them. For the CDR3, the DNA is TGTGCCAGCAAAAGGGGGGGACCGGCGGATTCACCCCTCCACTTT. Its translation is CASKRGGPADSPLHF.

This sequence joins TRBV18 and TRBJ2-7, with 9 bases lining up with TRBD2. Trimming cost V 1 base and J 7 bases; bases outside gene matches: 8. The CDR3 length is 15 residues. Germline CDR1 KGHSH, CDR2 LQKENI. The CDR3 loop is CASSPLNSGGGEQYF. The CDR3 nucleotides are TGTGCCAGCTCACCACTTAATAGCGGGGGCGGAGAGCAGTACTTC.

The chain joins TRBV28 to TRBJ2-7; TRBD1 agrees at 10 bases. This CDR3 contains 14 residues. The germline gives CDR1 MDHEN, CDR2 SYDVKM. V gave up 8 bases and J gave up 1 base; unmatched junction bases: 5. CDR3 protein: CASGGTGVSYEQYF. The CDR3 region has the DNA TGTGCCAGCGGAGGGACAGGGGTGTCCTACGAGCAGTACTTC.

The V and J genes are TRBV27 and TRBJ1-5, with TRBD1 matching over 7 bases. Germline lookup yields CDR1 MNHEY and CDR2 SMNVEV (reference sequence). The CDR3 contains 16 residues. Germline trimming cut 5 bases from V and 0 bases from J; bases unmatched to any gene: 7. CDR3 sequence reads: CASSPGQARSNQPQHF. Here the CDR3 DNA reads TGTGCCAGCAGTCCCGGACAGGCTCGTAGCAATCAGCCCCAGCATTTT.

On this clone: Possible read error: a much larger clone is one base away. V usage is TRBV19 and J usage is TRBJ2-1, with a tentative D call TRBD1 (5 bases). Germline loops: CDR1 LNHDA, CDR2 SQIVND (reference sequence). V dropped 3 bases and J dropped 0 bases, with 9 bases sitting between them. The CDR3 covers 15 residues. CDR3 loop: CASSMGQSSYNEQFF. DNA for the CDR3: TGTGCCAGTAGTATGGGGCAGAGCTCCTACAATGAGCAGTTCTTC.

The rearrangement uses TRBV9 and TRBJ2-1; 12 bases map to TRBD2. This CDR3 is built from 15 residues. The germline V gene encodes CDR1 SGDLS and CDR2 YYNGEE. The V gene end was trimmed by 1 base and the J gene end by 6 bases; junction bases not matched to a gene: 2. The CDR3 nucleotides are TGTGCCAGCAGCGTAACTAGCGGGGGGTCCAATGAGCAGTTCTTC. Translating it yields CASSVTSGGSNEQFF.

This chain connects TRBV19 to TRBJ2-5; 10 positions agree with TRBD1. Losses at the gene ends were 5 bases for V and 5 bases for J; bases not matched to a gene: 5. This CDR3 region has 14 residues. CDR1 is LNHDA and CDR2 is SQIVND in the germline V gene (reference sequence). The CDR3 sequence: CASSSTGGLETQYF. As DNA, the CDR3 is TGTGCCAGTAGTTCGACAGGGGGCCTGGAGACCCAGTACTTC.

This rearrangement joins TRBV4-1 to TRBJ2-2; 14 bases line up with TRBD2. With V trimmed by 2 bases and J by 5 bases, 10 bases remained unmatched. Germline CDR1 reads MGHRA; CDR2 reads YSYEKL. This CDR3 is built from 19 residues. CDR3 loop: CASSQIPGTSGSWTGELFF. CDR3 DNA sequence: TGCGCCAGCAGCCAAATTCCCGGGACTAGCGGGAGTTGGACCGGGGAGCTGTTTTTT.

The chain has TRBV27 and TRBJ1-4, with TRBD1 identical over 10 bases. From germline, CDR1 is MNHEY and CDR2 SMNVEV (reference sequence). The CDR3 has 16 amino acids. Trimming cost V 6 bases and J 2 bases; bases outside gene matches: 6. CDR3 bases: TGTGCCAGCAGCCAAGGGACAGGGGCCACTAATGAAAAACTGTTTTTT. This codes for CASSQGTGATNEKLFF.

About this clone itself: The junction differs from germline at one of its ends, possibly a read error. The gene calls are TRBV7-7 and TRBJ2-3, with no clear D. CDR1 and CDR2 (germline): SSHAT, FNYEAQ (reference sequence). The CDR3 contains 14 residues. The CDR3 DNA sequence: TGTGCTAGCAGCTTAGGACCGCCTAGAGATACGCAGTATTTT. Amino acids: CASSLGPPRDTQYF.

CDR3 coding DNA: TGTGCCAGCAGCCCGGGACAGTTGATGAAGGGCTACACCTTC. Protein sequence: CASSPGQLMKGYTF. The chain recombines TRBV7-9 with TRBJ1-2; the match to TRBD1 covers 7 bases. Losses at the gene ends were 5 bases for V and 8 bases for J; bases not matched to a gene: 11. The CDR3 covers 14 residues. CDR1 and CDR2 from the germline V gene are SEHNR and FQNEAQ (reference sequence).

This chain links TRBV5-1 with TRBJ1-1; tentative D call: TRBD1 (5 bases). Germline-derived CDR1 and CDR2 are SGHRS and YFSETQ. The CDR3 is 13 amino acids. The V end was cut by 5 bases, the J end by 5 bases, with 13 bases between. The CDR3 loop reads CASRVAGRTEAFF. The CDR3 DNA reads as TGCGCCAGCAGAGTCGCGGGGCGGACTGAAGCTTTCTTT.

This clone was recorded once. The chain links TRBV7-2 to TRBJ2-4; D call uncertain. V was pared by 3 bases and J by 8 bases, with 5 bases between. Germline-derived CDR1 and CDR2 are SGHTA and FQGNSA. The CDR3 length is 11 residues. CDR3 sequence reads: CASSFRDIQYF. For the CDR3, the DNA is TGTGCCAGCAGCTTTCGTGACATTCAGTACTTC.

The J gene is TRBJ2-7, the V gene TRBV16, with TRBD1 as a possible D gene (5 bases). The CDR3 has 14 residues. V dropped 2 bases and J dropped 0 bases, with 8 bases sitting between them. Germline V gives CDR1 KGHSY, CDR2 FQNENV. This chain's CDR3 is CASSQVGASYEQYF. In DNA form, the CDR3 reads TGTGCCAGCAGCCAAGTTGGGGCCTCCTACGAGCAGTACTTC.

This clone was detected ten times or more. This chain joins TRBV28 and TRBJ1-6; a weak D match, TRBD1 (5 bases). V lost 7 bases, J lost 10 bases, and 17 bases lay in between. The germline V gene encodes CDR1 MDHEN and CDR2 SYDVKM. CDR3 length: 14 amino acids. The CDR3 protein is CASTSRDFDSPLHF. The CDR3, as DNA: TGTGCCAGCACCTCCCGGGACTTTGACTCACCCCTCCACTTT. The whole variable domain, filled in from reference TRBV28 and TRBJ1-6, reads DVKVTQSSRYLVKRTGEKVFLECVQDMDHENMFWYRQDPGLGLRLIYFSYDVKMKEKGDIPEGYSVSREKKERFSLILESASTNQTSMYLCASTSRDFDSPLHFGNGTRLTVT.

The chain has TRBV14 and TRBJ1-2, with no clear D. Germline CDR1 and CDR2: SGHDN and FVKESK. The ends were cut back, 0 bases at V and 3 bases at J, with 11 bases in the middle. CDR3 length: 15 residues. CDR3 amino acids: CASSQDPSPYYGYTF. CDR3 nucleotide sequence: TGTGCCAGCAGCCAAGATCCTAGCCCCTACTATGGCTACACCTTC.

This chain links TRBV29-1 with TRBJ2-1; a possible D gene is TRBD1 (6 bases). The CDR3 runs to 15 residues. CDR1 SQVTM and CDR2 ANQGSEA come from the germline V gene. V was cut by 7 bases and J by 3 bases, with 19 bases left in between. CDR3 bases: TGCAGCGCTCCACAGGGACCAACAGACTACAATGAGCAGTTCTTC. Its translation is CSAPQGPTDYNEQFF.

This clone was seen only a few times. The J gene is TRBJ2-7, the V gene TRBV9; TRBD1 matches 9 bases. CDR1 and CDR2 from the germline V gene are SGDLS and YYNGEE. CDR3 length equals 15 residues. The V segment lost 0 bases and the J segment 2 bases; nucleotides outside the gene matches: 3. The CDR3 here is CASSVAGTGTYEQYF. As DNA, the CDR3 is TGTGCCAGCAGCGTAGCAGGGACAGGGACCTACGAGCAGTACTTC.

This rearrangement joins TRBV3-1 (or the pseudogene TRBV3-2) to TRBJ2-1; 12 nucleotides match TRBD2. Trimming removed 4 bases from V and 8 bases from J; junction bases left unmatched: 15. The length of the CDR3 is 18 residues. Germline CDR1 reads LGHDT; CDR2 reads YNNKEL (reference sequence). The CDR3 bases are TGTGCCAGCAGCCCCTTTGACTTTACTAGCGGGAGGACTTATGAGCAGTTCTTC. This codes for CASSPFDFTSGRTYEQFF.

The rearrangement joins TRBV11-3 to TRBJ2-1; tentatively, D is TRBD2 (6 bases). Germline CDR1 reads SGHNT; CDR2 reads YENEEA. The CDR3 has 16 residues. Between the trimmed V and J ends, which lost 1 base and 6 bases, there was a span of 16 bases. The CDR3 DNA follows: TGTGCCAGCAGCTTAGTGGGGCGGGGTCCGGGCAATGAGCAGTTCTTC. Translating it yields CASSLVGRGPGNEQFF.

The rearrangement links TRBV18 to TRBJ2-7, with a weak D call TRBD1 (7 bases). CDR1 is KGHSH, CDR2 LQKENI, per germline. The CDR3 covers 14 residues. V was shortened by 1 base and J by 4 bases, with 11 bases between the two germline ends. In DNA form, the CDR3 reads TGTGCCAGCTCACCACAGGGGGCGGGGTACGAGCAGTACTTC. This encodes CASSPQGAGYEQYF.

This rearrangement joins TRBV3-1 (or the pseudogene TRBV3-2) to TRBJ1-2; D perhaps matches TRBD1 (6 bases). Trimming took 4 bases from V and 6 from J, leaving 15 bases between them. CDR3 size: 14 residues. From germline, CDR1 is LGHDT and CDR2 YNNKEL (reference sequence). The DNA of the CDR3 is TGTGCCAGCAGCCTCACAGGGCTCGTGGATGGCTACACCTTC. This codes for CASSLTGLVDGYTF.

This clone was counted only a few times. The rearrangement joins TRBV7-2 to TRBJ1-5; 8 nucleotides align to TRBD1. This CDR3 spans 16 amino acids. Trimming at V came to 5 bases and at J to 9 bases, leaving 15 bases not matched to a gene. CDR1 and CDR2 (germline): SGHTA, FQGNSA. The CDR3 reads CASSPPQGAHPRPQHF. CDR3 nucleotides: TGTGCCAGCAGCCCGCCCCAGGGGGCCCATCCGAGGCCCCAGCATTTT.

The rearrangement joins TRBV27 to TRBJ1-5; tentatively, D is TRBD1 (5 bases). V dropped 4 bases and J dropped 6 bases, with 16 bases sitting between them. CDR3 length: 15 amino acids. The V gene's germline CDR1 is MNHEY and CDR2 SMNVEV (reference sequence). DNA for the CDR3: TGTGCCAGCAGTTCCCTCGGGGGAAGGGCTCAGCCCCAGCATTTT. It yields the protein CASSSLGGRAQPQHF.

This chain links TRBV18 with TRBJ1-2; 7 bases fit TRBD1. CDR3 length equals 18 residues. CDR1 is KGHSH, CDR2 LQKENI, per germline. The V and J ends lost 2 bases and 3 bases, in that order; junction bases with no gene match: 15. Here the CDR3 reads CASSPLPSIRTGDYGYTF. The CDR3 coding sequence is TGTGCCAGCTCACCATTACCCTCAATCAGGACAGGTGACTATGGCTACACCTTC. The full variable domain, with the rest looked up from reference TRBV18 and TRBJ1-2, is NAGVMQNPRHLVRRRGQEARLRCSPMKGHSHVYWYRQLPEEGLKFMVYLQKENIIDESGMPKERFSAEFPKEGPSILRIQQVVRGDSAAYFCASSPLPSIRTGDYGYTFGSGTRLTVV.